The rows below give T cell receptor beta chains drawn from one sample of a study of CD8 T cells in ankylosing spondylitis. TCRdb analysed the 5' RACE reads with MiXCR anew, one entry per CDR3 protein. The repertoire holds about 160,000 distinct CDR3 sequences, with about 17% as singletons. The specimen was blood, either unsorted or a sorted T cell fraction (not recorded which). These receptors came from a male donor with ankylosing spondylitis or in good health (not recorded which). The CDR3 runs from the conserved cysteine through the conserved F or W. Each record gives: V gene, J gene, CDR3 protein.

v_gene: TRBV2
j_gene: TRBJ1-2
CDR3aa: CASSDRERGYTF

v_gene: TRBV4-1
j_gene: TRBJ2-7
CDR3aa: CASSQERSYEQYF

v_gene: TRBV7-2
j_gene: TRBJ1-1
CDR3aa: CASSLASGTGGTAFF

v_gene: TRBV5-1
j_gene: TRBJ2-3
CDR3aa: CASSPRPTDTQYF

v_gene: TRBV9
j_gene: TRBJ2-3
CDR3aa: CASSVGVSSTDTQYF

v_gene: TRBV11-2
j_gene: TRBJ1-1
CDR3aa: CASSLLGAGAFF

v_gene: TRBV7-8
j_gene: TRBJ2-2
CDR3aa: CASSLVTRGTGELFF

v_gene: TRBV10-3
j_gene: TRBJ1-1
CDR3aa: CAISAGTASTEAFF

v_gene: TRBV2
j_gene: TRBJ2-6
CDR3aa: CASSTGGSGANVLTF

v_gene: TRBV29-1
j_gene: TRBJ2-2
CDR3aa: CSVEGQGGTGELFF

v_gene: TRBV28
j_gene: TRBJ1-2
CDR3aa: CAISHGTPYGYTF

v_gene: TRBV10-3
j_gene: TRBJ2-1
CDR3aa: CAISERGQSKGEQFF

v_gene: TRBV5-1
j_gene: TRBJ1-1
CDR3aa: CASSPLTASEAFF

v_gene: TRBV27
j_gene: TRBJ2-2
CDR3aa: CASSFLDTGELFF

v_gene: TRBV18
j_gene: TRBJ1-4
CDR3aa: CATNPDSRNEKLFF

v_gene: TRBV10-3
j_gene: TRBJ1-6
CDR3aa: CAIRTGTEGSPLHF

v_gene: TRBV12-3/TRBV12-4
j_gene: TRBJ2-1
CDR3aa: CASSGGAEQFF

v_gene: TRBV4-2
j_gene: TRBJ2-3
CDR3aa: CASSRPAGTTTDTQYF

v_gene: TRBV2
j_gene: TRBJ1-1
CDR3aa: CASMRTGRNTEAFF

v_gene: TRBV20-1
j_gene: TRBJ2-2
CDR3aa: CSARFQGGTGELFF

v_gene: TRBV12-3/TRBV12-4
j_gene: TRBJ2-5
CDR3aa: CASSLALAAETQYF

v_gene: TRBV3-1
j_gene: TRBJ1-2
CDR3aa: CASSQGYNYGYTF

v_gene: TRBV28
j_gene: TRBJ2-4
CDR3aa: CASSLLGAAKNIQYF

v_gene: TRBV2
j_gene: TRBJ2-1
CDR3aa: CASNRANEQFF

v_gene: TRBV13
j_gene: TRBJ2-7
CDR3aa: CASSPQASGAYEQYF

v_gene: TRBV27
j_gene: TRBJ2-1
CDR3aa: CASNPGRNLYNEQFF

v_gene: TRBV29-1
j_gene: TRBJ1-2
CDR3aa: CSAGTPRADGYGYTF

v_gene: TRBV7-9
j_gene: TRBJ2-2
CDR3aa: CASSKGPGELFF

v_gene: TRBV12-3/TRBV12-4
j_gene: TRBJ2-5
CDR3aa: CASSYSGTLKETQYF

v_gene: TRBV5-1
j_gene: TRBJ2-1
CDR3aa: CASSLVAPSSYNEQFF

v_gene: TRBV11-2
j_gene: TRBJ1-2
CDR3aa: CASSLEPGGSGYTF

v_gene: TRBV24-1
j_gene: TRBJ1-5
CDR3aa: CATSTSRLPGQPQHF

v_gene: TRBV29-1
j_gene: TRBJ2-7
CDR3aa: CSVRRSSYEQYF

v_gene: TRBV11-3
j_gene: TRBJ1-1
CDR3aa: CASSSGQGRGADTEAFF

v_gene: TRBV15
j_gene: TRBJ1-4
CDR3aa: CATSRVSPGASTNEKLFF

v_gene: TRBV4-1
j_gene: TRBJ2-2
CDR3aa: CASSQEGGWDTGELFF

v_gene: TRBV18
j_gene: TRBJ2-5
CDR3aa: CASSIRTETQYF

v_gene: TRBV5-1
j_gene: TRBJ1-1
CDR3aa: CASSVDTLNTEAFF

v_gene: TRBV9
j_gene: TRBJ2-1
CDR3aa: CASSVTGLSYNEQFF

v_gene: TRBV27
j_gene: TRBJ1-5
CDR3aa: CASSLWGNQPQHF

v_gene: TRBV12-3/TRBV12-4
j_gene: TRBJ2-5
CDR3aa: CASSLRGLGKETQYF

v_gene: TRBV12-3/TRBV12-4
j_gene: TRBJ1-4
CDR3aa: CASSLSGVREKLFF

v_gene: TRBV6-1
j_gene: TRBJ1-4
CDR3aa: CASSEVAGVREKLFF

v_gene: TRBV4-1
j_gene: TRBJ1-1
CDR3aa: CASSQQGRGTEAFF

v_gene: TRBV28
j_gene: TRBJ2-1
CDR3aa: CASSWGRSEQFF

v_gene: TRBV11-2
j_gene: TRBJ1-4
CDR3aa: CASSLRGQGNNEKLFF

v_gene: TRBV3-1
j_gene: TRBJ2-1
CDR3aa: CASSPTGIQGSIGNEQFF

v_gene: TRBV20-1
j_gene: TRBJ2-3
CDR3aa: CSARRLAGSADTQYF

v_gene: TRBV18
j_gene: TRBJ2-1
CDR3aa: CASSPLAEQFF

v_gene: TRBV20-1
j_gene: TRBJ2-2
CDR3aa: CSARGDRRNTGELFF

v_gene: TRBV12-3/TRBV12-4
j_gene: TRBJ2-7
CDR3aa: CASSFVRSLSSYEQYF

v_gene: TRBV5-1
j_gene: TRBJ1-1
CDR3aa: CASSSAGTGNTEAFF

v_gene: TRBV10-2
j_gene: TRBJ2-3
CDR3aa: CASTKGDTQYF

v_gene: TRBV5-1
j_gene: TRBJ2-2
CDR3aa: CASSDPGTANTGELFF